This T cell receptor beta chain was sequenced during a study of technical replicates of blood from several donors. For this clone: The sample has other DNA sequences that encode this CDR3 too.

This table comes from immunoSEQ multiplex PCR, and its TCRdb copy is limited to in-frame clones, with some not included. The data show roughly 50,000 clones, just under 95% seen once. The source material was PBMCs. This TCR was sampled from a human donor in good health. Some clones in this sample may be carry-over from other donors' samples.

The CDR3 DNA reads TGCAGCGCGGGAGGGCAAGAGACCCAGTACTTC. Protein sequence: CSAGGQETQYF. The chain links TRBV29-1 to TRBJ2-5; TRBD2 matches 8 bases. Trimming took 7 bases from V and 2 from J; bases not matched to a gene: 0. The CDR3 is 11 residues long. From germline, CDR1 is SQVTM and CDR2 ANQGSEA.